This TCR beta chain was sequenced during a study of cytomegalovirus exposure and HLA in healthy donors. In the study overall: Around 80 million unique TCR sequences came from HLA-typed donors in an early release.

Amplification used 60 Vbeta primers and 13 Jbeta primers. Only in-frame clones appear in the TCRdb table, and some are missing; sequencing was by immunoSEQ multiplex PCR. The profile shows over 100,000 clones, about four fifths of them singletons. Comments on this clone: Antigen: not known.

From germline, CDR1 is SGHRS and CDR2 YFSETQ. Between the trimmed V and J ends, which lost 0 bases and 15 bases, there was a span of 16 bases. This CDR3 contains 13 residues. General observations from the study: Cytomegalovirus association was assigned to more than 150 TCR beta chains. Later analysis associated a missense DCLRE1C variant with TCR beta V- and J-gene trimming.

The gene calls are TRBV5-1 and TRBJ2-4; D call uncertain. This sequence originates from a male donor in good health and CMV-seronegative. Sequencing was done on a sample of PBMCs. The CDR3 region is CASSLDLSAQWYF. CDR3 DNA: TGCGCCAGCAGCTTGGATCTGTCCGCTCAGTGGTACTTC.